The clone carrying this TCR beta chain was found once. Under the authors' procedure: Estimation of nucleated cell counts relied on the amplification of reference gene primers. Measured with immunoSEQ multiplex PCR; TCRdb has only the in-frame clones, and not every one. V, J and clone size are those of that table, while D and trimming were read from the DNA. This table holds under 300,000 clones, around 86% found once. Germline loops: CDR1 MDHEN, CDR2 SYDVKM. With 6 bases removed from V and 0 bases from J, the gap between germline ends came to 12 bases. This CDR3 contains 15 residues. The data derive from a study of blood T cell repertoires in COVID-19. Study context: Sources were T cells, B-cell-depleted T cells, or PBMCs; the material itself was cDNA or gDNA.

The receptor comes from a man under 40 who had recovered from COVID-19. What was sequenced was peripheral blood. This rearrangement joins TRBV28 to TRBJ1-5; perhaps TRBD1 as D (5 bases). The CDR3 sequence: CASRRGGASNQPQHF. The CDR3 DNA is TGTGCCAGCAGACGGGGAGGGGCTAGCAATCAGCCCCAGCATTTT.